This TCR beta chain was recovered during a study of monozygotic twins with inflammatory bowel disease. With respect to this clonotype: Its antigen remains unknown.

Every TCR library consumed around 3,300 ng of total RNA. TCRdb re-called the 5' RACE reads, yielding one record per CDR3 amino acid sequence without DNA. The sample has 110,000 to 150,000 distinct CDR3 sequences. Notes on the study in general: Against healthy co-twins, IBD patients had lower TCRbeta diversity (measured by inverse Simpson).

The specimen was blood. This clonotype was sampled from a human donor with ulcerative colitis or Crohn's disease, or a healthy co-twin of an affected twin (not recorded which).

This CDR3 reads CASSFSTGANVLTF. V gene TRBV7-2 combines with J gene TRBJ2-6. The CDR3 extends over 14 amino acids. CDR1 and CDR2 from the germline V gene are SGHTA and FQGNSA.